This TCR beta chain was recovered during a study of blood T cell repertoires in COVID-19. In the study overall: Samples came from the United States, Italy and Spain, spanning acute and convalescent COVID-19. Nucleic acid was either cDNA or gDNA, and it came from T cells, B-cell-depleted T cells, or PBMCs.

The V gene lost 4 bases and the J gene lost 1 base, with 16 bases spanning the gap. Germline CDR1 is MNHNY and CDR2 is SVGAGI (reference sequence). There are 16 residues in the CDR3. Source study methods: Estimates of nucleated cell counts were drawn from the amplification of reference gene primers. Repertoires were generated with immunoSEQ multiplex PCR, while TCRdb's copy carries only in-frame clones and drops some. That table furnishes V, J and clone size, whereas the DNA furnished D and trimming. The sample includes roughly 84,000 clones, roughly 80% of them seen just once. The chain couples TRBV6-6 to TRBJ1-1, with D possibly matching TRBD1 (5 bases). The origin of this receptor is a woman aged 80 or older with acute or convalescent COVID-19. Sequencing was carried out using peripheral blood. CDR3 nucleotide sequence: TGTGCCAGCAGTTCTATGGGGCACCCCGGGAACACTGAAGCTTTCTTT. Amino acid sequence: CASSSMGHPGNTEAFF.